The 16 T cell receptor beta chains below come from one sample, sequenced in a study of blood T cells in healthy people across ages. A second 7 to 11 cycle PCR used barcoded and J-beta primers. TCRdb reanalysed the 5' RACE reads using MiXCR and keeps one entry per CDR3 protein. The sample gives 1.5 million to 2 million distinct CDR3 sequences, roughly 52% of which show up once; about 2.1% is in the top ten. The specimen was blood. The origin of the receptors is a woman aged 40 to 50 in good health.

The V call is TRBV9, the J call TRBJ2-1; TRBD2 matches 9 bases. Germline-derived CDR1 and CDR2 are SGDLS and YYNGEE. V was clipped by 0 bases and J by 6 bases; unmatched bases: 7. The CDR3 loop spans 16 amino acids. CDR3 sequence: CASSVDSGGILNEQFF. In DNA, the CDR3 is TGTGCCAGCAGCGTAGACAGCGGGGGGATACTCAATGAGCAGTTCTTC.

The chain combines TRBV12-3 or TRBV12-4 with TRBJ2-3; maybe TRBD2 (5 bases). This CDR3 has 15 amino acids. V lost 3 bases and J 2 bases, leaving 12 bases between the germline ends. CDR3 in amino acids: CASSFRGHFTDTQYF. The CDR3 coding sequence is TGTGCCAGCAGTTTCAGAGGGCATTTCACAGATACGCAGTATTTT.

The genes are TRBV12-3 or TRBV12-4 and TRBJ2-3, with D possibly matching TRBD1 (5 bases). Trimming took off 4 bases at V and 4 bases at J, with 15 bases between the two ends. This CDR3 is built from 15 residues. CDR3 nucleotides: TGTGCCAGCAGTTCGTTGAGACAGAGACCAGATACGCAGTATTTT. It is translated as CASSSLRQRPDTQYF.

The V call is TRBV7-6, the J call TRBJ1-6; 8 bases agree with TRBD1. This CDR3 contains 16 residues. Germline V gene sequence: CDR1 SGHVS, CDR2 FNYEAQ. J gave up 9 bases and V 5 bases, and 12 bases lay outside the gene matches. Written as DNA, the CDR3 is TGTGCCAGCAGCAAGCGACAGGGGCTAACCCGTTCACCCCTCCACTTT. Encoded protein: CASSKRQGLTRSPLHF.

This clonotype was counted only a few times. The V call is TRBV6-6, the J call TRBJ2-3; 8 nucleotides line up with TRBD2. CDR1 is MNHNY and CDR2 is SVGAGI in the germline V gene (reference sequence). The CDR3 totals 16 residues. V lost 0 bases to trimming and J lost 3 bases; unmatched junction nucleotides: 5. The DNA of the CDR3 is TGTGCCAGCAGTTACTCGGCGGGGGGATCGACAGATACGCAGTATTTT. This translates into CASSYSAGGSTDTQYF.

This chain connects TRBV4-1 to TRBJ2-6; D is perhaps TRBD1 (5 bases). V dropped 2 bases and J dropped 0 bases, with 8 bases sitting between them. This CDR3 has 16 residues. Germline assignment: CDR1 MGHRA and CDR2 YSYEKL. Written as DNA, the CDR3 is TGCGCCAGCAGCCAACAGGGTTCCTCTGGGGCCAACGTCCTGACTTTC. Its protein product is CASSQQGSSGANVLTF.

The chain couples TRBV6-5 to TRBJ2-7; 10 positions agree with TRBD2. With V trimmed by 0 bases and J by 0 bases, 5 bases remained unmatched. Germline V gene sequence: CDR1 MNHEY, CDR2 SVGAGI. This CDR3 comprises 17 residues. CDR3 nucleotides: TGTGCCAGCAGTTACTCCGGACTAGCGGCAAACTCCTACGAGCAGTACTTC. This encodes CASSYSGLAANSYEQYF.

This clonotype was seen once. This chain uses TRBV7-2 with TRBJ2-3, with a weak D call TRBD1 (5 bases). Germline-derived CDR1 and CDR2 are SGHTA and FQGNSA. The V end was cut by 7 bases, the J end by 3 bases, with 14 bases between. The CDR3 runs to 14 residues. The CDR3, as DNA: TGTGCCAGCACTTTTACAGGTAGTACAGATACGCAGTATTTT. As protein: CASTFTGSTDTQYF.

CDR3 sequence (DNA): TGTGCCAGCAGTAGTGACAGGGGGGCCACTGAAGCTTTCTTT. Protein sequence: CASSSDRGATEAFF. The chain links TRBV13 to TRBJ1-1, with 9 bases identical to TRBD1. Germline V gene data show CDR1 as PRHDT and CDR2 as FYEKMQ (reference sequence). The ends lost 6 bases at V and 4 bases at J; junction bases unmatched: 6. The CDR3 totals 14 residues.

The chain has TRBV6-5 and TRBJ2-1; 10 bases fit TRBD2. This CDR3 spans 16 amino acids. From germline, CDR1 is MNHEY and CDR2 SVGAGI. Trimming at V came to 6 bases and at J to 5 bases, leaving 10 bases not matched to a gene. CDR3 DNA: TGTGCCAGCAGACCTGGGATAACTAGCGGGGACAATGAGCAGTTCTTC. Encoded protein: CASRPGITSGDNEQFF.

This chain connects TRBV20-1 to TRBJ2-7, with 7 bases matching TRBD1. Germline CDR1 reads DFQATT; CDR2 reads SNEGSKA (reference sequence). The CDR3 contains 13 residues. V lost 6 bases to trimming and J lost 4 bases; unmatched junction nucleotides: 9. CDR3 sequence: CSARDRARYEQYF. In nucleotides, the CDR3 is TGCAGTGCCCGGGACAGAGCCAGATACGAGCAGTACTTC.

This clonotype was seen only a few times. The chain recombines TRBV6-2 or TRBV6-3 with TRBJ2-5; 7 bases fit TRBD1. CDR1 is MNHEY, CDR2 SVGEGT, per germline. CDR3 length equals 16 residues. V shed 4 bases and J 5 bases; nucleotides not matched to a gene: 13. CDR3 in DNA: TGTGCCAGCAGTTCCCTAGACAGGGAAGCATTGGAGACCCAGTACTTC. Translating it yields CASSSLDREALETQYF.

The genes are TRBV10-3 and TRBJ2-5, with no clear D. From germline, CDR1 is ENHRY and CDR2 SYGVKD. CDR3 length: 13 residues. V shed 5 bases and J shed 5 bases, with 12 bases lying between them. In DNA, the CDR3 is TGTGCCATCAGTAAGCGTTCAGTGGAGACCCAGTACTTC. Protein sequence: CAISKRSVETQYF.

The CDR3 loop is CASSLARLLREETQYF. CDR3 in DNA: TGTGCCAGCAGCTTAGCGCGACTACTGAGGGAAGAGACCCAGTACTTC. This sequence joins TRBV7-8 and TRBJ2-5; a weak D match, TRBD2 (5 bases). Germline CDR1 and CDR2: SGHVS and FQNEAQ. V was shortened by 0 bases and J by 3 bases, with 14 bases between the two germline ends. The CDR3 spans 16 residues.

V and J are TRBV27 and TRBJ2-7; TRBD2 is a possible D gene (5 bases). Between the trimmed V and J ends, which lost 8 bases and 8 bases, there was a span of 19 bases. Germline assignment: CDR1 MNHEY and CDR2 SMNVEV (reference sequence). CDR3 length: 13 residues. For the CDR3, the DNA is TGTGCCAGCGCAGTATCTCTAGCTGGCAAGCAGTACTTC. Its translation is CASAVSLAGKQYF.

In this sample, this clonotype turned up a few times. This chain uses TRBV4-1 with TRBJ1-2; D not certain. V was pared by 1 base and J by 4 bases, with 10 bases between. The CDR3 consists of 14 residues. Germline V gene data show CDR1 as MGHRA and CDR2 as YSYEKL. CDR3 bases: TGCGCCAGCAGCCAAGGGGCAGACGCCTATGGCTACACCTTC. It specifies CASSQGADAYGYTF.